One sample yielded the 24 T cell receptor beta chains listed below, sequenced in a study of graft-versus-host responses after intestinal transplantation. No antigens are known for them. The method was immunoSEQ multiplex PCR; TCRdb's version includes in-frame clones alone and lacks a portion of them. The sample holds tens of thousands of clones, less than 90% seen once. The specimen was unstimulated CD4+ T cells sorted from spleen or lymph node cells, collected before transplant. The origin of the receptors is a human donor who was the organ donor for an intestinal transplant.

The chain couples TRBV4-1 to TRBJ1-5; 8 bases line up with TRBD1. The CDR3 spans 16 residues. V lost 2 bases to trimming and J lost 0 bases; unmatched junction nucleotides: 3. The germline V gene encodes CDR1 MGHRA and CDR2 YSYEKL. The CDR3 protein is CASSQRDRYSNQPQHF. CDR3 DNA sequence: TGCGCCAGCAGCCAACGGGACAGGTATAGCAATCAGCCCCAGCATTTT.

This clone was observed a single time. The chain has TRBV9 and TRBJ2-7, with unresolved D. V was shortened by 0 bases and J by 0 bases, with 7 bases between the two germline ends. Germline V gene data show CDR1 as SGDLS and CDR2 as YYNGEE. There are 14 residues in the CDR3. The CDR3 loop is CASSVEWSSYEQYF. DNA of the CDR3: TGTGCCAGCAGCGTAGAGTGGAGCTCCTACGAGCAGTACTTC.

The V and J genes are TRBV2 and TRBJ1-4; D unresolved. Between the trimmed V and J ends, which lost 4 bases and 8 bases, there was a span of 11 bases. CDR1 and CDR2 from the germline V gene are SNHLY and FYNNEI. The CDR3 sequence is 13 residues long. The CDR3 DNA reads TGTGCCAGCAGTGCCCGGGAGAGGGAAAAACTGTTTTTT. Translating gives CASSAREREKLFF.

This clone was detected only once. This chain connects TRBV6-1 to TRBJ1-5, with 8 nucleotides matching TRBD1. Germline CDR1 MNHNS, CDR2 SASEGT. Losses at the gene ends were 8 bases for V and 6 bases for J; bases not matched to a gene: 9. This CDR3 region has 14 residues. This CDR3 is CASRQGRASQPQHF. The CDR3 nucleotides are TGTGCCAGCCGACAGGGGAGGGCGAGTCAGCCCCAGCATTTT.

The chain carries TRBV12-5 and TRBJ2-2; a weak D match, TRBD1 (7 bases). Germline CDR1 reads LGHNT; CDR2 reads FRNRAP. CDR3 length: 16 amino acids. Trimming stripped 3 bases from V and 6 bases from J, with 17 bases between. The DNA for the CDR3 is TGTGCTAGTGGTTTTCCCCGCAGGGGGGCCGCCGGGGAGCTGTTTTTT. This sequence encodes CASGFPRRGAAGELFF.

DNA for the CDR3: TGTGCCAGCCGTCGGCAGGGAACGAACACCGGGGAGCTGTTTTTT. Translating it yields CASRRQGTNTGELFF. V and J are TRBV11-2 and TRBJ2-2, with D possibly TRBD1 on 5 matching bases. Germline V lookup: CDR1 SGHAT, CDR2 FQNNGV. Trimming took 8 bases from V and 0 from J, leaving 13 bases between them. The CDR3 extends over 15 amino acids.

This clone came up once. The rearrangement links TRBV11-3 to TRBJ2-2; unclear D gene. Trimming stripped 5 bases from V and 6 bases from J, with 13 bases between. CDR1 and CDR2 (germline): SGHNT, YENEEA. This CDR3 is built from 14 residues. CDR3 in DNA: TGTGCCAGCAGCGAGCGCCCGACGGCCGGGGAGCTGTTTTTT. This gives the protein CASSERPTAGELFF. Full variable domain (outside the CDR3, taken from reference TRBV11-3 and TRBJ2-2): EAGVVQSPRYKIIEKKQPVAFWCNPISGHNTLYWYLQNLGQGPELLIRYENEEAVDDSQLPKDRFSAERLKGVDSTLKIQPAELGDSAVYLCASSERPTAGELFFGEGSRLTVL.

The chain is built from TRBV30 and TRBJ1-4; 9 bases map to TRBD1. CDR1 and CDR2 from the germline V gene are GTSNPN and SVGIG (reference sequence). Trimming took 4 bases from V and 14 from J; bases not matched to a gene: 11. The CDR3 is 13 residues long. The CDR3 is CAWKDRGAVGLFF. CDR3 coding DNA: TGTGCCTGGAAAGACAGGGGGGCAGTCGGGCTGTTTTTT.

CDR3 bases: TGTGCCATCAGTGATCACAGGGCGGGCTACACCTTC. Translating it yields CAISDHRAGYTF. This sequence joins TRBV10-3 and TRBJ1-2; tentatively, D is TRBD1 (6 bases). Trimming took 3 bases from V and 8 from J, leaving 10 bases between them. Germline V gene sequence: CDR1 ENHRY, CDR2 SYGVKD. This CDR3 region has 12 residues.

This chain links TRBV7-2 with TRBJ2-7; TRBD2 matches 10 bases. Germline CDR1 is SGHTA and CDR2 is FQGNSA. With 3 bases clipped from V and 7 bases from J, the junction kept 6 bases outside the gene matches. The CDR3 covers 14 residues. In nucleotides, the CDR3 is TGTGCCAGCAGCTTTGGGCTAGCGGGAGATGAGCAGTACTTC. Encoded protein: CASSFGLAGDEQYF.

The chain recombines TRBV14 with TRBJ2-1; the D gene is possibly TRBD2 (6 bases). V was clipped by 0 bases and J by 6 bases, with 18 bases between them. CDR3 length equals 17 residues. Germline CDR1 reads SGHDN; CDR2 reads FVKESK. The CDR3 loop reads CASSQDRVWRGRNEQFF. The DNA of the CDR3 is TGTGCCAGCAGCCAAGATCGGGTCTGGAGGGGCCGCAATGAGCAGTTCTTC.

The chain joins TRBV27 to TRBJ1-6; D is uncertain. Trimming took 1 base from V and 7 from J, leaving 14 bases between them. The CDR3 covers 16 residues. In germline, CDR1 is MNHEY, CDR2 SMNVEV (reference sequence). CDR3 coding DNA: TGTGCCAGCAGTTTATTGGAGAGCGGAGGAAATTCACCCCTCCACTTT. Protein product: CASSLLESGGNSPLHF.

V is TRBV6-5 and J is TRBJ2-1; D not certain. This CDR3 is 13 amino acids long. V was shortened by 6 bases and J by 1 base, with 7 bases between the two germline ends. Germline loops: CDR1 MNHEY, CDR2 SVGAGI. CDR3 nucleotides: TGTGCCAGCAGCCCGGTTTCCTACAATGAGCAGTTCTTC. This gives the protein CASSPVSYNEQFF.

The chain couples TRBV5-1 to TRBJ1-2, with 8 bases identical to TRBD1. CDR3 size: 15 residues. The V gene end was trimmed by 4 bases and the J gene end by 1 base; junction bases not matched to a gene: 6. CDR1 and CDR2 from the germline V gene are SGHRS and YFSETQ. The CDR3: CASSLQGALNYGYTF. In DNA form, the CDR3 reads TGCGCCAGCAGCCTCCAGGGGGCACTTAACTATGGCTACACCTTC. The full variable domain, completed using reference TRBV5-1 and TRBJ1-2, is KAGVTQTPRYLIKTRGQQVTLSCSPISGHRSVSWYQQTPGQGLQFLFEYFSETQRNKGNFPGRFSGRQFSNSRSEMNVSTLELGDSALYLCASSLQGALNYGYTFGSGTRLTVV.

This clone was found a few times. J is TRBJ1-1 and V is TRBV6-5, with D tentatively TRBD1 (5 bases). The germline CDR1 and CDR2 sequences are MNHEY and SVGAGI. The V and J ends lost 4 bases and 3 bases respectively, with 12 bases between them. This CDR3 comprises 14 residues. The CDR3 spells CASSSVVGDTEAFF. CDR3 DNA: TGTGCCAGCAGTTCAGTGGTAGGGGACACTGAAGCTTTCTTT.

The gene calls are TRBV28 and TRBJ1-2; D gene ambiguous. This CDR3 has 14 amino acids. CDR1 and CDR2 (germline): MDHEN, SYDVKM. The V end lost 3 bases, the J end lost 3 bases, and 11 bases lay between the germline ends. CDR3 nucleotide sequence: TGTGCCAGCAGTTTTAGCCGTCGGGACTATGGCTACACCTTC. This gives the protein CASSFSRRDYGYTF.

This clone has a single count. CDR3 residues: CASSPEQGSYEQYF. Here the CDR3 DNA reads TGTGCCAGCAGTCCCGAACAGGGCTCCTACGAGCAGTACTTC. The gene calls are TRBV6-4 and TRBJ2-7; a weak D match, TRBD1 (6 bases). The germline V and J ends were trimmed by 5 bases and 0 bases, with 11 bases remaining between them. The germline CDR1 and CDR2 sequences are MRHNA and SNTAGT. The CDR3 loop spans 14 amino acids.

J is TRBJ2-3 and V is TRBV5-1, with 13 bases identical to TRBD2. Germline trimming cut 2 bases from V and 3 bases from J; bases unmatched to any gene: 3. This CDR3 comprises 16 residues. Per the germline V gene, CDR1 is SGHRS and CDR2 is YFSETQ. The CDR3 nucleotides read TGCGCCAGCAGCTTACGGACTAGCGGGGGTACAGATACGCAGTATTTT. Encoded protein: CASSLRTSGGTDTQYF. Together with reference TRBV5-1 and TRBJ2-3, the CDR3 gives the full variable domain: KAGVTQTPRYLIKTRGQQVTLSCSPISGHRSVSWYQQTPGQGLQFLFEYFSETQRNKGNFPGRFSGRQFSNSRSEMNVSTLELGDSALYLCASSLRTSGGTDTQYFGPGTRLTVL.

For the CDR3, the DNA is TGTGCCAGCAGAGCCATGGGCACAGATACGCAGTATTTT. It is translated as CASRAMGTDTQYF. This sequence joins TRBV9 and TRBJ2-3; unclear D gene. The germline V gene has CDR1 SGDLS and CDR2 YYNGEE. V lost 5 bases and J lost 1, with 8 bases in between. The length of the CDR3 is 13 residues.

This chain links TRBV7-2 with TRBJ2-3; 9 bases fit TRBD2. CDR1 is SGHTA and CDR2 is FQGNSA in the germline V gene. Trimming cost V 0 bases and J 2 bases; bases outside gene matches: 3. The CDR3 consists of 16 residues. The CDR3 region has the DNA TGTGCCAGCAGCTTAGCGCCTAGCGGGACCACAGATACGCAGTATTTT. Its protein product is CASSLAPSGTTDTQYF.

The CDR3 is CASSSPGRTPREQYF. The CDR3 DNA reads TGTGCCAGCAGCTCGCCGGGTCGGACACCCCGCGAGCAGTACTTC. This sequence joins TRBV5-4 and TRBJ2-7; tentative D call: TRBD1 (5 bases). The V and J ends lost 3 bases and 6 bases respectively, with 19 bases between them. This CDR3 has 15 amino acids. Germline CDR1 SGHNT, CDR2 YYREEE (reference sequence).

The J gene is TRBJ1-3, the V gene TRBV2; a weak D match, TRBD1 (5 bases). V was pared by 8 bases and J by 8 bases, with 16 bases between. Germline V gives CDR1 SNHLY, CDR2 FYNNEI. This CDR3 is built from 13 residues. The CDR3 is CASAGRQADTIYF. In DNA form, the CDR3 reads TGTGCCAGCGCGGGACGGCAGGCGGACACCATATATTTT.

This clone was seen once. J is TRBJ1-5 and V is TRBV9, with D perhaps matching TRBD1 (6 bases). This CDR3 is built from 14 residues. With 0 bases removed from V and 4 bases from J, the gap between germline ends came to 8 bases. Germline loops: CDR1 SGDLS, CDR2 YYNGEE. In DNA form, the CDR3 reads TGTGCCAGCAGCGTAGGACAGGCAAATCAGCCCCAGCATTTT. Translation gives CASSVGQANQPQHF.

The chain employs TRBV7-9 and TRBJ1-2, with D possibly being TRBD1 (5 bases). The V end lost 5 bases, the J end lost 5 bases, and 9 bases lay between the germline ends. This CDR3 contains 12 residues. Per the germline V gene, CDR1 is SEHNR and CDR2 is FQNEAQ (reference sequence). CDR3 sequence reads: CASSREGYGYTF. The DNA for the CDR3 is TGTGCCAGCAGCCGGGAGGGGTATGGCTACACCTTC. Looking up the rest from reference TRBV7-9 and TRBJ1-2 gives the full variable domain: DTGVSQNPRHKITKRGQNVTFRCDPISEHNRLYWYRQTLGQGPEFLTYFQNEAQLEKSRLLSDRFSAERPKGSFSTLEIQRTEQGDSAMYLCASSREGYGYTFGSGTRLTVV.